The 19 T cell receptor gamma chains reported below all come from one sample, sequenced in a study of Vδ1+ human thymocytes. No antigen is known for these receptors. Extracted RNA was reverse transcribed into cDNA. The CDR3 regions were amplified by multiplex PCR from V-gene primers to a constant-region primer. TCRdb reanalysed the multiplex PCR reads with CATT. The data hold tens of thousands of gamma-chain clones, with around 21% observed a single time. General study results and limits: Thymic TRG and TRD repertoires appeared highly polyclonal.

Input material: Vdelta1+ gamma-delta thymocytes from the thymus. Subset described: FACS-sorted CD3+ TCRalphabeta- TCRVdelta1+ TCRVdelta2- thymocytes. These receptors were taken from a girl under two years old who had congenital heart surgery.

V gene TRGV3 combines with J gene TRGJ1 or TRGJ2. Per the germline V gene, CDR1 is VTNTFY and CDR2 is YDVSTARD (reference sequence). V lost 3 bases, J lost 0 bases, and 5 bases stayed unmatched. The CDR3 loop spans 14 amino acids. CDR3 in DNA: TGTGCCACCTGGGACTCAATGAATTATTATAAGAAACTCTTT. Translation gives CATWDSMNYYKKLF.

In its sample, this clone ranks as medium-sized. Distinct nucleotide sequences in the sample also encode this CDR3. This rearrangement joins TRGV4 to TRGJ1 or TRGJ2. The V gene's germline CDR1 is EGSTGY and CDR2 YDSYTSSV. The length of the CDR3 is 10 residues. V shed 2 bases and J 8 bases; nucleotides not matched to a gene: 0. The CDR3 region has the DNA TGTGCCACCTGGGATGATAAGAAACTCTTT. Amino acid sequence: CATWDDKKLF.

By frequency in the sample, this clone is medium-sized. Other DNA sequences in the same sample also yield this CDR3. This sequence joins TRGV4 and TRGJ1 or TRGJ2. This CDR3 contains 12 residues. Germline CDR1 EGSTGY, CDR2 YDSYTSSV. Losses at the gene ends were 0 bases for V and 6 bases for J; bases not matched to a gene: 2. The CDR3 coding sequence is TGTGCCACCTGGGATGGGCGTTATAAGAAACTCTTT. Translation: CATWDGRYKKLF.

This clone occurred a few times. This sequence joins TRGV9 and TRGJ1 or TRGJ2. The ends lost 11 bases at V and 7 bases at J; junction bases unmatched: 8. The CDR3 length is 10 residues. In germline, CDR1 is GITISATS, CDR2 ISYDGTV (reference sequence). CDR3 protein: CASLGYKKLF. The CDR3 nucleotides are TGTGCCTCGCTGGGGTATAAGAAACTCTTT.

J is TRGJ1 or TRGJ2 and V is TRGV2. The ends lost 0 bases at V and 4 bases at J; junction bases unmatched: 9. CDR1 is EGSNGY and CDR2 is YDSYNSKV in the germline V gene. CDR3 size: 15 residues. CDR3 in DNA: TGTGCCACCTGGGACGGGGTCGCCTCATATTATAAGAAACTCTTT. This gives the protein CATWDGVASYYKKLF.

This clone was recorded only once. The chain links TRGV8 to TRGJ1 or TRGJ2. V lost 4 bases and J lost 15; bases outside the gene matches: 6. CDR3 length equals 9 residues. CDR1 is VENAVY and CDR2 is YDSYNSRV in the germline V gene. For the CDR3, the DNA is TGTGCCACCTGGGACACCGGACTCTTT. It is translated as CATWDTGLF.

This clone was seen only a few times. The V and J genes are TRGV3 and TRGJ1 or TRGJ2. Germline loops: CDR1 VTNTFY, CDR2 YDVSTARD (reference sequence). The CDR3 runs to 15 residues. The V segment lost 0 bases and the J segment 10 bases; nucleotides outside the gene matches: 15. The CDR3 DNA is TGTGCCACCTGGGACAGGCTGTATTTCGGGTACAAGAAACTCTTT. Its protein is CATWDRLYFGYKKLF.

Only a few counts were recorded for this clone. Additional DNA sequences in this sample encode the identical CDR3. The V and J genes are TRGV9 and TRGJ1 or TRGJ2. The CDR3 has 13 residues. Germline V lookup: CDR1 GITISATS, CDR2 ISYDGTV (reference sequence). V gave up 0 bases and J gave up 5 bases; unmatched junction bases: 4. CDR3 amino acids: CALWEVHHYKKLF. The CDR3 bases are TGTGCCTTGTGGGAGGTGCACCATTATAAGAAACTCTTT.

This clone was seen a few times. V and J are TRGV2 and TRGJ1 or TRGJ2. The trim removed 4 bases at V and 11 bases at J, leaving 8 bases unmatched. CDR1 and CDR2 from the germline V gene are EGSNGY and YDSYNSKV. There are 11 residues in the CDR3. CDR3 in DNA: TGTGCCACCTGGGATGGCTCTGAGAAACTCTTT. Protein: CATWDGSEKLF.

As regards this clone: This sample also contains other DNA sequences that code for the same CDR3. This rearrangement joins TRGV4 to TRGJ1 or TRGJ2. The V and J ends lost 4 bases and 7 bases, in that order; junction bases with no gene match: 7. CDR3 size: 12 residues. Germline CDR1 EGSTGY, CDR2 YDSYTSSV. DNA for the CDR3: TGTGCCACCTGGGACCCCCGCTATAAGAAACTCTTT. Protein: CATWDPRYKKLF.

This chain connects TRGV4 to TRGJ1 or TRGJ2. The junction had 14 bases not matched to a gene; V was cut back by 2 bases and J by 7 bases. The CDR3 extends over 15 amino acids. Germline-derived CDR1 and CDR2 are EGSTGY and YDSYTSSV. The CDR3 nucleotides read TGTGCCACCTGGGATGCCCTTTATCGTGGGTATAAGAAACTCTTT. Encoded protein: CATWDALYRGYKKLF.

This sequence joins TRGV8 and TRGJP2. The CDR3 has 15 residues. Germline-derived CDR1 and CDR2 are VENAVY and YDSYNSRV. V dropped 2 bases and J dropped 7; count of bases not matched to a gene: 10. In DNA, the CDR3 is TGTGCCACCTGGGATACCCCCCACCCTGATTGGATCAAGACGTTT. This sequence encodes CATWDTPHPDWIKTF.

This clone was seen only once. The chain combines TRGV9 with TRGJ1 or TRGJ2. V lost 2 bases, J lost 4 bases, and 8 bases stayed unmatched. This CDR3 has 14 amino acids. CDR1 is GITISATS and CDR2 is ISYDGTV in the germline V gene (reference sequence). CDR3 amino acids: CALWEGERYYKKLF. DNA of the CDR3: TGTGCCTTGTGGGAGGGCGAACGGTATTATAAGAAACTCTTT.

This clone appeared many times. The chain recombines TRGV8 with TRGJ1 or TRGJ2. This CDR3 is built from 12 residues. CDR1 and CDR2 from the germline V gene are VENAVY and YDSYNSRV. Unmatched junction bases numbered 3, after V lost 3 bases and J lost 4 bases. CDR3 coding DNA: TGTGCCACCTGGGATCTGTATTATAAGAAACTCTTT. Translation gives CATWDLYYKKLF.

This clone was counted a few times. The chain joins TRGV2 to TRGJ1 or TRGJ2. Germline lookup yields CDR1 EGSNGY and CDR2 YDSYNSKV. The trim removed 3 bases at V and 5 bases at J, leaving 7 bases unmatched. This CDR3 is built from 13 residues. CDR3 residues: CATWDWSNYKKLF. CDR3 DNA: TGTGCCACCTGGGACTGGAGTAATTATAAGAAACTCTTT.

In regard to this clone: Other DNA sequences in the sample encode the same CDR3. This chain joins TRGV9 and TRGJ1 or TRGJ2. The CDR3 sequence is 14 residues long. In germline, CDR1 is GITISATS, CDR2 ISYDGTV (reference sequence). V lost 2 bases, J lost 1 base, and 5 bases stayed unmatched. The CDR3 loop reads CALWEAKNYYKKLF. DNA of the CDR3: TGTGCCTTGTGGGAGGCTAAAAATTATTATAAGAAACTCTTT.

The chain links TRGV5 to TRGJ1 or TRGJ2. V shed 3 bases and J 7 bases; nucleotides not matched to a gene: 15. The CDR3 extends over 15 amino acids. Germline CDR1 VINAFY, CDR2 YDVSNSKD. In nucleotides, the CDR3 is TGTGCCACCTGGGACGACCCCATATGTTGCTATAAGAAACTCTTT. Encoded protein: CATWDDPICCYKKLF.

This clone was recorded a few times. This chain uses TRGV9 with TRGJ1 or TRGJ2. V gave up 3 bases and J gave up 10 bases; unmatched junction bases: 9. The CDR3 contains 12 residues. The germline V gene has CDR1 GITISATS and CDR2 ISYDGTV (reference sequence). CDR3: CALWESPDKKLF. CDR3 DNA sequence: TGTGCCTTGTGGGAGTCCCCGGACAAGAAACTCTTT.

The genes are TRGV2 and TRGJP2. J gave up 3 bases and V 7 bases, and 11 bases lay outside the gene matches. The CDR3 is 15 residues long. Per the germline V gene, CDR1 is EGSNGY and CDR2 is YDSYNSKV. The CDR3 nucleotides are TGTGCCACCTGCGAGCCCGAGGGTAGTGATTGGATCAAGACGTTT. Its translation is CATCEPEGSDWIKTF.